What follows are 28 T cell receptor beta chains derived from one specimen sequenced in a study of human T cells and chemical hapten exposure (dated by TCRdb to about 2021). The library was made by RACE. The run used a NextSeq 500. The public reads were reanalyzed by TCRdb: fastp trimming at Q25, MiXCR alignment, in-frame beta chains only. Each CDR3 protein gets just one entry, which takes the most common genes and DNA from the rows behind it. The sample yields about 380,000 distinct CDR3 sequences; approximately 5.1% were counted once. The ten largest account for about 2.1% of the sample. The intended sense of this specimen's time point label: patch test 1, 2 weeks after DPC sensitization. The intended sense of this specimen's treatment or condition label: therapeutic diphenylcyclopropenone sensitization with weekly scalp DPC. Sequenced material: whole blood, taken in connection with sensitization to the hapten diphenylcyclopropenone (DPC). The receptors were gathered from a woman between 45 and 65 years old with alopecia areata. Some clones in this sample may be carry-over from other donors' samples.

V gene TRBV6-2 or TRBV6-3 combines with J gene TRBJ2-5, with a possible D match to TRBD2 (5 bases). Germline CDR1 reads MNHEY; CDR2 reads SVGEGT. The CDR3 covers 15 residues. V was shortened by 6 bases and J by 5 bases, with 19 bases between the two germline ends. The CDR3 sequence is CASSPHTVRRETQYF. CDR3 in DNA: TGTGCCAGCAGCCCCCATACCGTCCGGAGGGAGACCCAGTACTTC.

The chain joins TRBV30 to TRBJ2-7; TRBD2 might be the D (5 bases). Per the germline V gene, CDR1 is GTSNPN and CDR2 is SVGIG (reference sequence). The CDR3 covers 12 residues. Trimming removed 5 bases from V and 7 bases from J, with 15 bases in between. The CDR3 here is CAWDGNVGEQYF. The CDR3 nucleotides are TGTGCCTGGGACGGGAACGTAGGAGAGCAGTACTTC. The variable domain in full, with the rest retrieved from reference TRBV30 and TRBJ2-7, is SQTIHQWPATLVQPVGSPLSLECTVEGTSNPNLYWYRQAAGRGLQLLFYSVGIGQISSEVPQNLSASRPQDRQFILSSKKLLLSDSGFYLCAWDGNVGEQYFGPGTRLTVT.

This clonotype was detected ten times or more. The rearrangement uses TRBV9 and TRBJ1-4; D not resolved. The CDR3 spans 14 residues. Trimming removed 4 bases at V and 8 bases at J, with 15 bases between. Per germline, CDR1 SGDLS and CDR2 YYNGEE. This CDR3 is CASSPEGLGEKLFF. The CDR3 nucleotides read TGTGCCAGCAGCCCAGAAGGTCTCGGGGAAAAACTGTTTTTT.

At least ten counts were recorded for this clonotype. V usage is TRBV9 and J usage is TRBJ2-7, with D hard to call. Germline V gives CDR1 SGDLS, CDR2 YYNGEE. V dropped 10 bases and J dropped 0 bases, with 11 bases sitting between them. CDR3 length: 12 residues. In DNA, the CDR3 is TGTGCCCCCGGGCCCAGCTCCTACGAGCAGTACTTC. Its protein is CAPGPSSYEQYF.

In its sample, this clonotype was seen a few times. This chain connects TRBV6-1 to TRBJ1-5; 7 bases fit TRBD1. From germline, CDR1 is MNHNS and CDR2 SASEGT. V shed 2 bases and J 6 bases; nucleotides not matched to a gene: 4. The CDR3 is 14 amino acids. The CDR3 nucleotides read TGTGCCAGCAGTGAAACAGGGGTAGGTCAGCCCCAGCATTTT. It codes for CASSETGVGQPQHF.

This clonotype was counted ten times or more. V gene TRBV28 combines with J gene TRBJ2-1, with 11 positions matching TRBD2. Germline CDR1 MDHEN, CDR2 SYDVKM. This CDR3 has 19 amino acids. After removal of 5 bases from V and 2 bases from J, the junction contained 14 bases not matched to a gene. The CDR3 DNA follows: TGTGCCAGCAGTAAGAGACGACTAGCGGGAACTTTAACCTACAATGAGCAGTTCTTC. Protein product: CASSKRRLAGTLTYNEQFF. Variable domain in full (rest from reference TRBV28 and TRBJ2-1): DVKVTQSSRYLVKRTGEKVFLECVQDMDHENMFWYRQDPGLGLRLIYFSYDVKMKEKGDIPEGYSVSREKKERFSLILESASTNQTSMYLCASSKRRLAGTLTYNEQFFGPGTRLTVL.

This clonotype was detected ten times or more. The chain recombines TRBV20-1 with TRBJ1-5, with TRBD1 as a possible D gene (6 bases). Germline V gene lookup returns CDR1 DFQATT and CDR2 SNEGSKA (reference sequence). Trimming left V 6 bases short and J 6 bases short, with 15 bases between. This CDR3 is built from 13 residues. The CDR3 protein is CSAEQGFLQPQHF. In DNA, the CDR3 is TGCAGTGCCGAACAGGGATTCCTTCAGCCCCAGCATTTT.

In this sample, this clonotype turned up a few times. The chain links TRBV10-3 to TRBJ1-2, with 8 bases identical to TRBD1. The junction had 10 bases not matched to a gene; V was cut back by 3 bases and J by 4 bases. This CDR3 region has 16 residues. The V gene's germline CDR1 is ENHRY and CDR2 SYGVKD. The CDR3 sequence: CAISDSPGQGLYGYTF. In DNA form, the CDR3 reads TGTGCCATCAGTGACTCCCCAGGACAGGGTCTCTATGGCTACACCTTC.

This clonotype was observed a handful of times. The chain carries TRBV3-1 and TRBJ1-5; TRBD1 agrees at 7 bases. The CDR3 consists of 17 residues. Germline V gene sequence: CDR1 LGHDT, CDR2 YNNKEL (reference sequence). Unmatched junction bases numbered 11, after V lost 2 bases and J lost 4 bases. CDR3 loop: CASSQQNNGQVNQPQHF. CDR3 sequence (DNA): TGTGCCAGCAGCCAACAAAACAACGGACAGGTTAATCAGCCCCAGCATTTT.

In this sample, this clonotype turned up many times. The rearrangement links TRBV5-6 to TRBJ2-3; no clear D gene. With 0 bases removed from V and 0 bases from J, the gap between germline ends came to 8 bases. This CDR3 comprises 15 residues. Germline V CDR1 and CDR2: SGHDT, YYEEEE. The DNA of the CDR3 is TGTGCCAGCAGCTTGGAGGTAGTGAGCACAGATACGCAGTATTTT. Residues: CASSLEVVSTDTQYF.

This clonotype was seen at least ten times. The V and J genes are TRBV12-3 or TRBV12-4 and TRBJ1-4; perhaps TRBD1 as D (6 bases). V dropped 2 bases and J dropped 5 bases, with 12 bases sitting between them. This CDR3 region has 15 residues. This CDR3 reads CASSLFGGANEKLFF. For the CDR3, the DNA is TGTGCCAGCAGTTTATTCGGGGGGGCAAATGAAAAACTGTTTTTT.

This clonotype has just a few counts. This chain connects TRBV20-1 to TRBJ2-1; 8 nucleotides align to TRBD1. The germline gives CDR1 DFQATT, CDR2 SNEGSKA (reference sequence). The CDR3 contains 14 residues. V lost 6 bases, J lost 5 bases, and 9 bases stayed unmatched. The CDR3 region is CSAQSGTGNNEQFF. CDR3 sequence (DNA): TGCAGTGCGCAGTCCGGGACAGGCAACAATGAGCAGTTCTTC.

V usage is TRBV6-5 and J usage is TRBJ2-7; 9 bases are a match to TRBD1. This CDR3 comprises 13 residues. V lost 6 bases and J lost 6; bases outside the gene matches: 6. The germline CDR1 and CDR2 sequences are MNHEY and SVGAGI. CDR3 protein: CASSPRTGAEQYF. CDR3 bases: TGTGCCAGCAGCCCCCGGACAGGGGCCGAGCAGTACTTC.

In this sample, this clonotype turned up many times. The chain recombines TRBV7-9 with TRBJ2-1; D is unclear. Trimming stripped 0 bases from V and 8 bases from J, with 8 bases between. CDR1 is SEHNR, CDR2 FQNEAQ, per germline (reference sequence). The CDR3 covers 13 residues. CDR3 DNA sequence: TGTGCCAGCAGCTTAGCGAGATCAGATGAGCAGTTCTTC. It codes for CASSLARSDEQFF. The whole variable domain, filled in from reference TRBV7-9 and TRBJ2-1, reads DTGVSQNPRHKITKRGQNVTFRCDPISEHNRLYWYRQTLGQGPEFLTYFQNEAQLEKSRLLSDRFSAERPKGSFSTLEIQRTEQGDSAMYLCASSLARSDEQFFGPGTRLTVL.

This clonotype was detected ten times or more. The rearrangement joins TRBV5-5 to TRBJ1-5; 7 bases agree with TRBD1. The V and J ends lost 4 bases and 3 bases, in that order; junction bases with no gene match: 4. Germline-derived CDR1 and CDR2 are SGHKS and YYEKEE (reference sequence). The CDR3 consists of 14 residues. Here the CDR3 DNA reads TGTGCCAGCAGCATAGACAGGGACAATCAGCCCCAGCATTTT. Protein: CASSIDRDNQPQHF.

This clonotype was detected ten times or more. The V call is TRBV2, the J call TRBJ2-2, with D uncertain. Germline V CDR1 and CDR2: SNHLY, FYNNEI. V was cut by 1 base and J by 5 bases, with 11 bases left in between. The CDR3 is made up of 15 amino acids. CDR3 sequence reads: CASSEERTGTGELFF. CDR3 nucleotides: TGTGCCAGCAGTGAAGAGAGGACCGGTACCGGGGAGCTGTTTTTT.

This clonotype has ten or more counts. The V call is TRBV7-2, the J call TRBJ2-5, with 11 positions matching TRBD1. The trim removed 9 bases at V and 5 bases at J, leaving 5 bases unmatched. Germline CDR1 reads SGHTA; CDR2 reads FQGNSA. This CDR3 region has 13 residues. This CDR3 reads CASGQGAGETQYF. CDR3 DNA sequence: TGTGCCAGTGGACAGGGGGCCGGGGAGACCCAGTACTTC.

Many counts were recorded for this clonotype. V usage is TRBV12-3 or TRBV12-4 and J usage is TRBJ2-3; 7 positions match TRBD1. The J segment lost 7 bases and the V segment lost 3 bases, leaving 4 bases of the junction unmatched. The CDR3 length is 13 residues. CDR3 sequence reads: CASSFGTAYTQYF. The CDR3 DNA follows: TGTGCCAGCAGTTTCGGGACAGCCTATACGCAGTATTTT.

This clonotype showed up just a few times. The chain links TRBV6-1 to TRBJ1-6; TRBD1 might be the D (6 bases). V lost 5 bases and J 0 bases, leaving 20 bases between the germline ends. This CDR3 spans 19 amino acids. CDR1 MNHNS and CDR2 SASEGT come from the germline V gene. The DNA for the CDR3 is TGTGCCAGCAGTCCGGAACCGCGGACAGCTAGCTCCTATAATTCACCCCTCCACTTT. This encodes CASSPEPRTASSYNSPLHF.

This clonotype has a handful of counts. V and J are TRBV6-2 or TRBV6-3 and TRBJ2-7, with D maybe TRBD2 (5 bases). Germline-derived CDR1 and CDR2 are MNHEY and SVGEGT. The ends were cut back, 4 bases at V and 8 bases at J, with 15 bases in the middle. The CDR3 has 13 residues. The CDR3 sequence is CASSSDVRAQQYF. CDR3 bases: TGTGCCAGCAGTTCCGACGTGCGGGCTCAGCAGTACTTC.

This clonotype was detected ten times or more. V is TRBV6-2 or TRBV6-3 and J is TRBJ2-1; 7 bases are a match to TRBD2. Germline values: CDR1 MNHEY, CDR2 SVGEGT. This CDR3 has 13 amino acids. V lost 2 bases to trimming and J lost 5 bases; unmatched junction nucleotides: 0. CDR3 DNA: TGTGCCAGCAGTTACGGGGGGGACAATGAGCAGTTCTTC. It is translated as CASSYGGDNEQFF.

This clonotype was seen repeatedly, ten times or more. CDR3 nucleotides: TGTGCCAGCAGCTTAATGGGGCCACCCCTCCACTTT. Its protein is CASSLMGPPLHF. V and J are TRBV7-2 and TRBJ1-6; possibly TRBD1 for D (5 bases). Germline assignment: CDR1 SGHTA and CDR2 FQGNSA. V gave up 2 bases and J gave up 11 bases, with 7 bases separating them. This CDR3 is 12 amino acids long.

The genes are TRBV7-3 and TRBJ2-1; tentative D call: TRBD1 (5 bases). V was cut by 5 bases and J by 10 bases, with 21 bases left in between. CDR1 SGHTA and CDR2 FQGTGA come from the germline V gene. This CDR3 is 15 amino acids long. CDR3: CASSARQLPAGEQFF. CDR3 nucleotides: TGTGCCAGCAGCGCCCGACAGTTACCTGCAGGCGAGCAGTTCTTC.

In its sample, this clonotype was seen a few times. This chain joins TRBV5-1 and TRBJ1-5; D remains ambiguous. Trimming took 4 bases from V and 2 from J, leaving 10 bases between them. This CDR3 is 14 amino acids long. Germline V gives CDR1 SGHRS, CDR2 YFSETQ. The CDR3 DNA reads TGCGCCAGCAGCCCCGAGAGTGGCAATCAGCCCCAGCATTTT. Translating it yields CASSPESGNQPQHF.

This chain uses TRBV12-3 or TRBV12-4 with TRBJ1-5, with 9 bases identical to TRBD1. V lost 6 bases to trimming and J lost 4 bases; unmatched junction nucleotides: 4. There are 14 residues in the CDR3. The CDR3 DNA sequence: TGTGCCAGCAGATCCGGGACAGGGAATCAGCCCCAGCATTTT. Protein: CASRSGTGNQPQHF.

The V and J genes are TRBV6-5 and TRBJ2-5; tentatively, D is TRBD1 (5 bases). The CDR3 loop spans 14 amino acids. Trimming left V 0 bases short and J 5 bases short, with 10 bases between. CDR1 is MNHEY, CDR2 SVGAGI, per germline. The CDR3 loop is CASSYSTQGETQYF. The CDR3 DNA reads TGTGCCAGCAGTTACTCTACCCAGGGTGAGACCCAGTACTTC.

In this sample, this clonotype turned up a few times. This chain connects TRBV30 to TRBJ2-7; 8 bases match TRBD1. This CDR3 contains 14 residues. CDR1 and CDR2 from the germline V gene are GTSNPN and SVGIG (reference sequence). V lost 1 base to trimming and J lost 3 bases; unmatched junction nucleotides: 5. The CDR3 sequence is CAWSGGTGNYEQYF. DNA of the CDR3: TGTGCCTGGAGTGGAGGGACAGGCAACTACGAGCAGTACTTC.

V and J are TRBV7-2 and TRBJ2-5; 7 bases are a match to TRBD2. From germline, CDR1 is SGHTA and CDR2 FQGNSA. This CDR3 has 14 amino acids. With 11 bases clipped from V and 4 bases from J, the junction kept 13 bases outside the gene matches. CDR3 nucleotide sequence: TGTGCCGGGGGGGTATCCGGGCTCGGAGAGACCCAGTACTTC. It codes for CAGGVSGLGETQYF.